This T cell receptor beta chain was sequenced for a study of neurological immune-mediated disorders (dated by TCRdb to the late 2010s). Notes on the research overall: The study compared peripheral blood TCR-beta repertoires of HTLV-I-associated myelopathy (HAM/TSP) patients, multiple sclerosis patients and healthy controls using UMI-based sequencing. Longitudinal HAM/TSP and healthy donors had 3 time-points each (roughly 3-40 month intervals). The cohort included roughly 71 subjects: some 15 with HAM/TSP, around 35 with multiple sclerosis, and some 20 healthy controls. Alongside PBMC samples, the set of about 100 TCR-beta libraries contained longitudinal samples, technical triplicates, and paired CD4+ and CD8+ T-cell subsets that had been sorted. General conclusions and limits of the study: Expanded clones from different subjects shared no identical CDR3 amino acid sequences, which suggests that TCR-beta repertoires were private in all groups. TCR clonal expansion was highest in HAM/TSP patients and lowest in MS patients, with MS patients falling below even healthy controls.

CDR1 and CDR2 are read off the germline V gene as SGHRS and YFSETQ. From the cysteine through the phenylalanine, the CDR3 covers 14 amino acids. Only the CDR3 region is kept as DNA, spanning 42 bases read in frame from base 1. A distance of 9 bases separates the germline ends of V and J, which lose 2 bases and 1 base respectively. Ten or more counts support this clonotype. Its antigen remains undetermined. Base qualities are not provided; no much larger clone lies one nucleotide away. cDNA was synthesized by template-switch 5'RACE using a primer with a 10-nucleotide random unique molecular identifier that tagged each TCR transcript. Every sequencing run yielded over 170 million TCR-beta sequences covering 15-18 subjects. The RNeasy kit was used for extraction of total RNA. The KAPA Real-time Library Amplification kit was used to amplify TCR-beta VDJ regions with primers targeting the TCR constant region and the 5'RACE anchor. Sample indexes and Illumina adaptors were added in a first PCR, after which library yield was increased in a second PCR. After purification with Ampure beads, the TCR product of roughly 650 bp was size-selected on a 2% E-gel SizeSelection system. Library quality was checked on a Bioanalyzer, concentration was measured with Qubit, and libraries were quantified with the Kapa Library Quantification kit before pooling. An Illumina HiSeq 2500 was used to sequence the libraries paired-end at 2 x 150 bp. To increase sequence diversity, about 25-30% phiX was spiked into each library pool. The paper's processing steps were these. Quality-filtered reads were processed with the UMI-based MiGEC pipeline, which removed over 75% of raw TCR sequences during error correction. IMGT germline references were used for aligning VDJ genes, and each clonotype was defined as a unique CDR3 amino acid sequence together with its V-J genes. VDJtools evaluated clonal expansion, Shannon diversity and CDR3 relatedness (CalcPairwiseDistances, ClusterSamples); CLCbio workbench built phylogenetic trees. A clone was classed as expanded if it had 8 or more unique UMIs, a cutoff based on coefficient-of-variation modelling across technical triplicates. The public sequencing data were trimmed at Q25 with fastp and processed into clonotypes with MiXCR by TCRdb, which kept only in-frame beta chains. Records with the same CDR3 protein are collapsed into one entry carrying the most frequent genes and DNA. TCRdb, not the original authors, processed these V and J calls. The sample table shows over 70,000 distinct CDR3 sequences, and more than 8.5% are seen once. Of the sample, 9.5% to 10% falls within the top ten clones.

This specimen's time point label, per the study, means: longitudinal time-point 1 (baseline). The healthy controls were volunteers from a blood bank in Maryland, USA. Unsorted PBMC libraries were generated from 2 million PBMCs stored in RNAlater at -80 °C until RNA extraction. PBMCs were separated from peripheral blood using Ficoll-Hypaque density gradient centrifugation and then cryopreserved in liquid nitrogen. This clonotype originated in a man younger than 40 in good health. The rearrangement combines TRBV5-1 with TRBJ2-5; the D gene may be TRBD1 or TRBD2, since each aligns over 5 bases. The sequenced material came from PBMCs. The CDR3 protein: CASSFRDPQETQYF. In nucleotide form, the sequence is TGCGCCAGCAGCTTTCGGGACCCCCAAGAGACCCAGTACTTC.